This TCR beta chain is from a study of control samples from healthy donors and cancer patients. TCRdb keeps only in-frame clones here, not all; method: immunoSEQ multiplex PCR. The sample holds 120,000 or so clones, around 86% seen once. Germline V gives CDR1 MNHEY, CDR2 SVGAGI. This CDR3 is built from 12 residues. The V end was cut by 8 bases, the J end by 0 bases, with 8 bases between. J is TRBJ2-7 and V is TRBV6-5; weak D call: TRBD2 (6 bases). Sample: blood. The TCR sequence derives from a middle-aged man in good health. In DNA form, the CDR3 reads TGTGCCAGCCGGCGGGACTCCTACGAGCAGTACTTC. The encoded protein is CASRRDSYEQYF.